This T cell receptor (beta chain) was found in a study of cytomegalovirus exposure and HLA in healthy donors. Losses at the gene ends were 4 bases for V and 6 bases for J; bases not matched to a gene: 5. The germline gives CDR1 MGHDK, CDR2 SYGVNS. The CDR3 length is 14 residues. The PCR employed 60 Vbeta primers together with 13 Jbeta primers. The assay was immunoSEQ multiplex PCR, and TCRdb's table has in-frame clones only and misses some. The profile shows 90,000 to 140,000 clones, about three quarters of them singletons. The genes are TRBV25-1 and TRBJ1-4; 7 nucleotides line up with TRBD1. The sequence was collected from a woman in her thirties or forties in good health and CMV-seropositive. Sequencing was done on a sample of PBMCs. The CDR3 nucleotides are TGTGCCAGCAGTGTCCGACAGGGAGATGAAAAACTGTTTTTT. It translates to CASSVRQGDEKLFF.